Sequencing of this TCR beta chain was carried out in a study of T cells expressing NK-cell markers. The authors made TCR beta cDNA libraries by 5'RACE template switching. This switching added a universal primer site and UMIs. TCRdb reprocessed the 5' RACE reads; each CDR3 protein has one entry and no DNA is given. Its clone listing holds about 450,000 distinct CDR3 sequences. CDR3 length equals 15 residues. Germline V gene sequence: CDR1 SGHDN, CDR2 FVKESK. This chain uses TRBV14 with TRBJ2-1; the D call from TCRdb, TRBD2, cannot be confirmed without DNA. Sequencing was done on a sample of blood T cells: a sorted CD56 or NKG2C T cell subset, CD4+ or CD8+ T cells, or bulk PBMC T cells (not recorded which). The sequence was collected from a woman aged 18 to 75 in good health. CDR3 amino acids: CASSPGLSSGNEQFF.